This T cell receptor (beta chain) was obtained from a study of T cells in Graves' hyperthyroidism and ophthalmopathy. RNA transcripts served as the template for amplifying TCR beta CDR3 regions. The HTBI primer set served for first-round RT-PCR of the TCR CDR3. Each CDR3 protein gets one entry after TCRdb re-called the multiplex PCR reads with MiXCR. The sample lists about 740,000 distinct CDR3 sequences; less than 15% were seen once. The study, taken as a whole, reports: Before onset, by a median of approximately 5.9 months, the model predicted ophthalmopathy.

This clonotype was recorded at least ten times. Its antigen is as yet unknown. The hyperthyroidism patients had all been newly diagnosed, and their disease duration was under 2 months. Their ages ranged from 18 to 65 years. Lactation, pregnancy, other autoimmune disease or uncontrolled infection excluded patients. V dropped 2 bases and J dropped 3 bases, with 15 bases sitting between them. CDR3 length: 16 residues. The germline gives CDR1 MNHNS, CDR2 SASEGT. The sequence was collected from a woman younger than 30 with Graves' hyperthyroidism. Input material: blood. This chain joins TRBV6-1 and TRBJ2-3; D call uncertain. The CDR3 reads CASSELKWAVTDTQYF. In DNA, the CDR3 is TGTGCCAGCAGTGAACTGAAGTGGGCAGTAACAGATACGCAGTATTTT.